This T cell receptor (beta chain) was sequenced during a study of beta chain features in type 1 diabetes. Study at large: What patients shared with healthy donors was a similar profile of age, gender and cell yields. Study-level results: PCR, the amplification step, might favor shorter templates, equally in patients and controls. In comparison with healthy donors, patients had naive, central memory and Treg TCRB repertoires that appeared more similar. VDJ junctions in type 1 diabetes patients carried more deletions and fewer insertions.

In this sample, this clone turned up a few times. Its antigen is unidentified. The germline V gene encodes CDR1 GTSNPN and CDR2 SVGIG (reference sequence). CDR3 size: 12 residues. V lost 0 bases and J lost 10, with 10 bases in between. Expressed TCRB transcripts were sequenced, since all the RNA that had been isolated was reverse transcribed. TCRdb's table, derived via immunoSEQ multiplex PCR, lists solely in-frame clones and lacks some. In the table there are around 500,000 clones, about 30% of which are singletons. Specimen: naive CD4+ T cells from blood. The sequence came from a man between 18 and 29 years old in good health. J is TRBJ2-1 and V is TRBV30; D is unresolved. In DNA form, the CDR3 reads TGTGCCTGGAGTGTGGGCCGAGGCGAGCAGTTCTTC. Translating it yields CAWSVGRGEQFF.